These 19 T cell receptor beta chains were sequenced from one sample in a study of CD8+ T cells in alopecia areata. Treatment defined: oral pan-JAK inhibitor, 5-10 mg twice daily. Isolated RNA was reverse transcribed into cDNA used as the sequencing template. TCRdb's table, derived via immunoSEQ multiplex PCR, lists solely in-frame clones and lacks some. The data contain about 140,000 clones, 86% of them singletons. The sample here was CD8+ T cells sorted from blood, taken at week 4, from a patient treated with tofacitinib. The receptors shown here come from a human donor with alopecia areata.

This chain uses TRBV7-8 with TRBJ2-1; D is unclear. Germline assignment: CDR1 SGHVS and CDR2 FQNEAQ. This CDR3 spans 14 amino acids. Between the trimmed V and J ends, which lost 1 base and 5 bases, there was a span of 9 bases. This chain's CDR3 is CASSLVPGDNEQFF. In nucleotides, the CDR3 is TGTGCCAGCAGCTTAGTCCCAGGCGACAATGAGCAGTTCTTC.

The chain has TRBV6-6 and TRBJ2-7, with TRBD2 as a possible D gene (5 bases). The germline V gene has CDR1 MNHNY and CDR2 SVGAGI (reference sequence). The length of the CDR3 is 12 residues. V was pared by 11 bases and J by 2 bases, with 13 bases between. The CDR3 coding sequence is TGTGCCGAGGGCGCGAGCGCCTACGAGCAGTACTTC. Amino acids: CAEGASAYEQYF.

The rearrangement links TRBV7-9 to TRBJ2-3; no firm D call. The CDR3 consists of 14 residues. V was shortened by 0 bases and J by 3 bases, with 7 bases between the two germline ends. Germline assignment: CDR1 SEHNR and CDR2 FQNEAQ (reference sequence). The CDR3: CASSLAFGTDTQYF. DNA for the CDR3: TGTGCCAGCAGCTTAGCGTTTGGAACAGATACGCAGTATTTT.

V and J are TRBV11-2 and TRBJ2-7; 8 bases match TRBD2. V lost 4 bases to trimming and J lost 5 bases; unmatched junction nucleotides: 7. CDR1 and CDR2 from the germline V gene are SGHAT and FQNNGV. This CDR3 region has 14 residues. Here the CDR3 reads CASSSTGTRDEQYF. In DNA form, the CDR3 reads TGTGCCAGCAGCTCAACCGGGACTAGAGACGAGCAGTACTTC.

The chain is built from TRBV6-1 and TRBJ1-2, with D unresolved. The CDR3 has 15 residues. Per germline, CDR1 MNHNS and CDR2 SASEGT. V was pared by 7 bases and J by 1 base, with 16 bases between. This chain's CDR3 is CASTRGGLNNYGYTF. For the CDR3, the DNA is TGTGCCAGCACTCGCGGCGGCCTTAATAACTATGGCTACACCTTC.

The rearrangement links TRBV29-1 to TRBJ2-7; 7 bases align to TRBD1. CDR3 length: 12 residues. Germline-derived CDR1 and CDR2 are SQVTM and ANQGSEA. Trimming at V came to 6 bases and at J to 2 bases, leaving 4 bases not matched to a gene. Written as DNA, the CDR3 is TGCAGCGTGTTGACAGGGACCTACGAGCAGTACTTC. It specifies CSVLTGTYEQYF.

This CDR3 reads CAWSVLYNEQFF. CDR3 DNA: TGTGCCTGGAGTGTTCTGTACAATGAGCAGTTCTTC. This chain links TRBV30 with TRBJ2-7; no reliable D call. Gene TRBJ2-1 matches the end of the DNA better, so the J call may be wrong. The CDR3 totals 12 residues. Germline CDR1 is GTSNPN and CDR2 is SVGIG (reference sequence).

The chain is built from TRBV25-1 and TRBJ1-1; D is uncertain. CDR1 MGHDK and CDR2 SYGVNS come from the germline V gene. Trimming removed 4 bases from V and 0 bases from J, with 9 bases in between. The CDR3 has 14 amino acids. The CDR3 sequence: CASSASLMNTEAFF. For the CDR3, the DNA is TGTGCCAGCAGTGCGTCTCTTATGAACACTGAAGCTTTCTTT.

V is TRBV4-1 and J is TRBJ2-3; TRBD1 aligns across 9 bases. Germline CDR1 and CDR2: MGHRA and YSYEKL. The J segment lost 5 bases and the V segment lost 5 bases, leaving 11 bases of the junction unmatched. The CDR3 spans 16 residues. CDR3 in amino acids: CASSSMDRGNGDTQYF. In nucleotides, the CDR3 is TGCGCCAGCAGCTCCATGGACAGGGGCAATGGAGATACGCAGTATTTT.

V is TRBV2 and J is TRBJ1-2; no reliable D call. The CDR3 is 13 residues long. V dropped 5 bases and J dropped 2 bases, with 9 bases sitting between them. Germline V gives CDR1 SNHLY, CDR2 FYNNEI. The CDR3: CASSRGRNYGYTF. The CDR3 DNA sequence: TGTGCCAGCAGTCGCGGACGGAACTATGGCTACACCTTC.

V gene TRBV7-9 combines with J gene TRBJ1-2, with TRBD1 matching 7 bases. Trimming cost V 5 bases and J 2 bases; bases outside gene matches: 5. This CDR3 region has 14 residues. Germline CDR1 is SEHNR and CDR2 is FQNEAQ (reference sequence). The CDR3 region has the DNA TGTGCCAGCAGCCCCGGACAGGAAAACTATGGCTACACCTTC. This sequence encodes CASSPGQENYGYTF. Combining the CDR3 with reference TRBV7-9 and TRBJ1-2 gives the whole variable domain DTGVSQNPRHKITKRGQNVTFRCDPISEHNRLYWYRQTLGQGPEFLTYFQNEAQLEKSRLLSDRFSAERPKGSFSTLEIQRTEQGDSAMYLCASSPGQENYGYTFGSGTRLTVV.

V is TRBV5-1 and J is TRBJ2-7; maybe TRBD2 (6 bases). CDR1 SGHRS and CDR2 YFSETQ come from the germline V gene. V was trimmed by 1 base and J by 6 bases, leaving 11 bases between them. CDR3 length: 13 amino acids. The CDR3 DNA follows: TGCGCCAGCAGCTTGCGGGGGACTTCCGAGCAGTACTTC. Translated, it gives CASSLRGTSEQYF.

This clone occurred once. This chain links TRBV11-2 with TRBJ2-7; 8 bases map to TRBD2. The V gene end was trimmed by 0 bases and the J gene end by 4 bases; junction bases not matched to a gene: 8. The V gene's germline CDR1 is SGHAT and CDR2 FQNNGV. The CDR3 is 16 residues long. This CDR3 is CASSLDEWREEYEQYF. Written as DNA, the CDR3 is TGTGCCAGCAGCTTAGATGAATGGCGGGAGGAATACGAGCAGTACTTC.

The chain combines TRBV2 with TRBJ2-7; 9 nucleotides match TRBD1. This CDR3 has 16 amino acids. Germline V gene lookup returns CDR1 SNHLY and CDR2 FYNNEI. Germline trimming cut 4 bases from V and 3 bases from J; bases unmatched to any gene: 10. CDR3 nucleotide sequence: TGTGCCAGCAGTGGCTACCGGGACAGGGTTCTCTACGAGCAGTACTTC. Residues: CASSGYRDRVLYEQYF. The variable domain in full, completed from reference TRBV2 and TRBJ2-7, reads EPEVTQTPSHQVTQMGQEVILRCVPISNHLYFYWYRQILGQKVEFLVSFYNNEISEKSEIFDDQFSVERPDGSNFTLKIRSTKLEDSAMYFCASSGYRDRVLYEQYFGPGTRLTVT.

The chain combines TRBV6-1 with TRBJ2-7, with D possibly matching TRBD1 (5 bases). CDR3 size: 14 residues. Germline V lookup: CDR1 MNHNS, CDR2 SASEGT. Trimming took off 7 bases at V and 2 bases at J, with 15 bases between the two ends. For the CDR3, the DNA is TGTGCCAGCACCTCAGGGAATTCCCCCTACGAGCAGTACTTC. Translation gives CASTSGNSPYEQYF.

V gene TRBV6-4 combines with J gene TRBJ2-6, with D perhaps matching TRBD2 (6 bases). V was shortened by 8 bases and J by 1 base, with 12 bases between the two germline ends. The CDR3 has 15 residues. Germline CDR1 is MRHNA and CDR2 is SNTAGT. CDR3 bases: TGTGCCAGCTCTAAGGAGGGATCTGGGGCCAACGTCCTGACTTTC. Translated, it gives CASSKEGSGANVLTF.

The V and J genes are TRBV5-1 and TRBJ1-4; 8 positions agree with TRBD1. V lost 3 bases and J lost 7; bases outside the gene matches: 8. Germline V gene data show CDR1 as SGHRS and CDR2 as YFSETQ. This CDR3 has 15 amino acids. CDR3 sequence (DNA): TGCGCCAGCAGCTCCGGTTGGACAGGGCCTGAAAAACTGTTTTTT. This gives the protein CASSSGWTGPEKLFF.

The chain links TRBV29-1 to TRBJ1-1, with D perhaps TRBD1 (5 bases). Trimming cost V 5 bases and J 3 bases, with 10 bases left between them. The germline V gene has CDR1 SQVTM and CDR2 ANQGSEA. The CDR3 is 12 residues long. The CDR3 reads CSVPDSHTEAFF. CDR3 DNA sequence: TGCAGCGTTCCCGACAGCCACACTGAAGCTTTCTTT.

CDR3 DNA sequence: TGTGCCAGCAGCGTCTCCGGGACCCTCTCTGAGCAGTACTTC. Residues: CASSVSGTLSEQYF. J is TRBJ2-7 and V is TRBV13; D could derive from TRBD1 or TRBD2 (5 bases each). There are 14 residues in the CDR3. Germline lookup yields CDR1 PRHDT and CDR2 FYEKMQ (reference sequence). Trimming removed 5 bases at V and 7 bases at J, with 18 bases between.